This entry features one TCR beta chain sequence. These data are taken from a study of blood T cell repertoires in COVID-19. Original handling: Researchers report that nucleated cell counts were estimated from reference gene primer amplification. Produced via immunoSEQ multiplex PCR; TCRdb's table is partial and in-frame only. D and trimming were read from the DNA, whereas the V and J calls and clone size are those reported in that table. The table lists about 97,000 clones, approximately 87% of them singletons. The germline gives CDR1 SGHRS, CDR2 YFSETQ. The CDR3 has 14 residues. After removal of 3 bases from V and 10 bases from J, the junction contained 10 bases not matched to a gene.

The specimen was peripheral blood. This TCR came from a woman in her twenties or thirties with acute or convalescent COVID-19. The V and J genes are TRBV5-1 and TRBJ1-1; 9 bases fit TRBD1. DNA of the CDR3: TGCGCCAGCAGCTGGAGGACAGGGGAAGACGGAGCTTTCTTT. Protein product: CASSWRTGEDGAFF.